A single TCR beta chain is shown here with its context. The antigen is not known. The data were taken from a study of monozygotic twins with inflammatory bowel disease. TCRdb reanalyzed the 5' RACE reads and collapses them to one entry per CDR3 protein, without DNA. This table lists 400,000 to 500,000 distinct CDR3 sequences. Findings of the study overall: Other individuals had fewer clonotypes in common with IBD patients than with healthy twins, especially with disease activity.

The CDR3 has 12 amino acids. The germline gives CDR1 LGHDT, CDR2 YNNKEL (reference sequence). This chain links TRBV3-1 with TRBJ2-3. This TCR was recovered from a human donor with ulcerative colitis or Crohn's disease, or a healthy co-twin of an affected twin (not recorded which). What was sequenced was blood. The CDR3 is CASRATGDTQYF.